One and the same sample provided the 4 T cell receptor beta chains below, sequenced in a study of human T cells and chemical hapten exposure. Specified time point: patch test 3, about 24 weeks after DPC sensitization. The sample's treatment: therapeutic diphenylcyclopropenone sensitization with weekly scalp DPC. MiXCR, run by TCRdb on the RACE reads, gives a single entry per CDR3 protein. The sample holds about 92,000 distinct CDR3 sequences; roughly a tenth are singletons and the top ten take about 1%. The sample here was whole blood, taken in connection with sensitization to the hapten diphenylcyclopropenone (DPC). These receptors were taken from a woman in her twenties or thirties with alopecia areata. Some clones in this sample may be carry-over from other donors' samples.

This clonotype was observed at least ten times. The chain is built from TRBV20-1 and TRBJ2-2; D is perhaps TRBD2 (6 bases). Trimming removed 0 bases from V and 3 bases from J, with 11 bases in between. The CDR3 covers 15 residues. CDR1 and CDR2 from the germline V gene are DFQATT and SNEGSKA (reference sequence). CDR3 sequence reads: CSARDVREDTGELFF. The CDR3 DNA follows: TGCAGTGCTAGAGATGTGAGGGAGGACACCGGGGAGCTGTTTTTT.

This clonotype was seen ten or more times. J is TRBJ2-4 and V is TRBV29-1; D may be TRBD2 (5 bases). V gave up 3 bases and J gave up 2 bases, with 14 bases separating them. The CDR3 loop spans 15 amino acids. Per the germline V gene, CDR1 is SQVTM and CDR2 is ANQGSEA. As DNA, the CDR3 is TGCAGCGTTGATGGAGGACGATCTCCCAAAAACATTCAGTACTTC. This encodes CSVDGGRSPKNIQYF.

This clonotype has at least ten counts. The CDR3 spells CASSPRDGPYEQYV. The CDR3 DNA reads as TGTGCCAGCAGCCCGAGGGACGGACCCTACGAGCAGTACGTC. This chain joins TRBV5-5 and TRBJ2-7; D assignment may be TRBD1 or TRBD2 (5 bases each). CDR1 is SGHKS and CDR2 is YYEKEE in the germline V gene (reference sequence). This CDR3 is built from 14 residues. Trimming pared 4 bases from V and 2 bases from J, leaving 13 bases between.

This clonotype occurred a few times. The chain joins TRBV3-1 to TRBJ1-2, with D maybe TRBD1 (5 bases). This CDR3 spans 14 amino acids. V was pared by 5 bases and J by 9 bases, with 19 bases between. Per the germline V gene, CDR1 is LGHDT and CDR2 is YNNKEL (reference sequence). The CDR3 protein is CASSIPGTVESYTF. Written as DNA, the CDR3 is TGTGCCAGCAGCATCCCGGGGACGGTGGAAAGCTACACCTTC.